Each of the 24 T cell receptor beta chains below was sequenced from the same sample in a study of blood T cell repertoires in COVID-19. TCRdb keeps only in-frame clones here, not all; method: immunoSEQ multiplex PCR. This table holds 300,000 to 450,000 clones, around 87% found once. What was sequenced was PBMCs or T cells enriched from blood (not recorded which). These TCRs come from a man in his thirties or forties who had recovered from COVID-19.

The chain employs TRBV6-2 or TRBV6-3 and TRBJ1-1; 7 nucleotides match TRBD1. There are 16 residues in the CDR3. The V gene's germline CDR1 is MNHEY and CDR2 SVGEGT. J gave up 3 bases and V 2 bases, and 9 bases lay outside the gene matches. CDR3 DNA: TGTGCCAGCAGTTACCGTCAGGGGGAGACGGACACTGAAGCTTTCTTT. The encoded protein is CASSYRQGETDTEAFF.

CDR3 sequence reads: CASSPTGVHQPQHF. CDR3 sequence (DNA): TGCGCCAGCAGCCCAACAGGGGTTCATCAGCCCCAGCATTTT. This sequence joins TRBV5-1 and TRBJ1-5, with 7 bases that match TRBD1. The CDR3 spans 14 residues. J gave up 5 bases and V 4 bases, and 6 bases lay outside the gene matches. Germline-derived CDR1 and CDR2 are SGHRS and YFSETQ. The entire variable domain, with the rest obtained from reference TRBV5-1 and TRBJ1-5, is as follows: KAGVTQTPRYLIKTRGQQVTLSCSPISGHRSVSWYQQTPGQGLQFLFEYFSETQRNKGNFPGRFSGRQFSNSRSEMNVSTLELGDSALYLCASSPTGVHQPQHFGDGTRLSIL.

This chain uses TRBV4-1 with TRBJ1-5, with TRBD1 as a possible D gene (5 bases). Germline-derived CDR1 and CDR2 are MGHRA and YSYEKL. CDR3 length equals 16 residues. Trimming stripped 0 bases from V and 2 bases from J, with 11 bases between. In DNA form, the CDR3 reads TGCGCCAGCAGCCAAGAAAGGGCGACAGGCAATCAGCCCCAGCATTTT. Its protein product is CASSQERATGNQPQHF.

This rearrangement joins TRBV19 to TRBJ2-2, with D hard to call. V was clipped by 4 bases and J by 1 base, with 10 bases between them. This CDR3 spans 15 amino acids. CDR1 is LNHDA, CDR2 SQIVND, per germline (reference sequence). The CDR3 loop reads CASSSSRLNTGELFF. In DNA form, the CDR3 reads TGTGCCAGTAGTAGCAGCAGGTTGAACACCGGGGAGCTGTTTTTT.

This clone was observed once. The chain is built from TRBV5-1 and TRBJ2-1, with D possibly matching TRBD2 (5 bases). CDR1 and CDR2 from the germline V gene are SGHRS and YFSETQ. The V end was cut by 5 bases, the J end by 9 bases, with 21 bases between. CDR3 length: 15 residues. The chain's CDR3 is CASSSFGPPGFEQFF. CDR3 nucleotide sequence: TGCGCCAGCAGTTCCTTCGGGCCCCCGGGGTTTGAGCAGTTCTTC.

The chain has TRBV7-9 and TRBJ1-4; TRBD1 matches at 9 bases. This CDR3 contains 15 residues. CDR1 SEHNR and CDR2 FQNEAQ come from the germline V gene (reference sequence). Losses at the gene ends were 3 bases for V and 7 bases for J; bases not matched to a gene: 6. CDR3 nucleotides: TGTGCCAGCAGCTTGACCGGGACAGGGTTTGAAAAACTGTTTTTT. It specifies CASSLTGTGFEKLFF.

The chain links TRBV12-3 or TRBV12-4 to TRBJ1-2; D is unclear. The CDR3 length is 11 residues. V lost 7 bases, J lost 4 bases, and 7 bases lay in between. CDR3 protein: CASTPGYGYTF. As DNA, the CDR3 is TGTGCCAGCACCCCGGGCTATGGCTACACCTTC.

The rearrangement joins TRBV18 to TRBJ1-4; 7 bases match TRBD1. Germline-derived CDR1 and CDR2 are KGHSH and LQKENI. The CDR3 sequence is 17 residues long. The junction had 12 bases not matched to a gene; V was cut back by 2 bases and J by 6 bases. CDR3 in DNA: TGTGCCAGCTCACCAGGACAGGTGACCCAGTGGGATGAAAAACTGTTTTTT. It encodes CASSPGQVTQWDEKLFF. The full variable domain, completed using reference TRBV18 and TRBJ1-4, is NAGVMQNPRHLVRRRGQEARLRCSPMKGHSHVYWYRQLPEEGLKFMVYLQKENIIDESGMPKERFSAEFPKEGPSILRIQQVVRGDSAAYFCASSPGQVTQWDEKLFFGSGTQLSVL.

This chain links TRBV7-2 with TRBJ2-7, with a weak D call TRBD2 (5 bases). The CDR3 spans 14 residues. V lost 5 bases, J lost 0 bases, and 11 bases lay in between. In germline, CDR1 is SGHTA, CDR2 FQGNSA. CDR3 nucleotides: TGTGCCAGCAGCCCGCGGAGGTCCTCCTACGAGCAGTACTTC. Its translation is CASSPRRSSYEQYF. Together with reference TRBV7-2 and TRBJ2-7, the CDR3 gives the full variable domain: GAGVSQSPSNKVTEKGKDVELRCDPISGHTALYWYRQSLGQGLEFLIYFQGNSAPDKSGLPSDRFSAERTGGSVSTLTIQRTQQEDSAVYLCASSPRRSSYEQYFGPGTRLTVT.

The genes are TRBV14 and TRBJ1-6; weak D call: TRBD1 (6 bases). Germline assignment: CDR1 SGHDN and CDR2 FVKESK. The CDR3 runs to 15 residues. V was trimmed by 0 bases and J by 7 bases, leaving 10 bases between them. As DNA, the CDR3 is TGTGCCAGCAGCCAAGATTTCCAGGGGAATTCACCCCTCCACTTT. Residues: CASSQDFQGNSPLHF.

The count of this clone is one. The V call is TRBV19, the J call TRBJ1-5; 7 bases are a match to TRBD1. V lost 5 bases to trimming and J lost 5 bases; unmatched junction nucleotides: 9. Germline CDR1 and CDR2: LNHDA and SQIVND (reference sequence). This CDR3 is built from 15 residues. CDR3 nucleotides: TGTGCCAGTAGTCTTGGGACAGTTTCGGATCAGCCCCAGCATTTT. Its protein is CASSLGTVSDQPQHF.

The gene calls are TRBV3-1 (or the pseudogene TRBV3-2) and TRBJ2-5; possibly TRBD1 for D (6 bases). The V gene lost 4 bases and the J gene lost 5 bases, with 11 bases spanning the gap. Per the germline V gene, CDR1 is LGHDT and CDR2 is YNNKEL (reference sequence). This CDR3 spans 13 amino acids. The CDR3, as DNA: TGTGCCAGCAGCCGGAACCAGGGGGAGACCCAGTACTTC. This sequence encodes CASSRNQGETQYF.

This clone occurred a few times. This chain connects TRBV30 to TRBJ1-1, with D hard to call. V was pared by 1 base and J by 2 bases, with 8 bases between. The CDR3 runs to 13 residues. Looked up from germline, CDR1 is GTSNPN and CDR2 is SVGIG (reference sequence). CDR3 in amino acids: CAWSAFGNTEAFF. DNA of the CDR3: TGTGCCTGGAGTGCCTTCGGTAACACTGAAGCTTTCTTT.

The chain couples TRBV30 to TRBJ1-4; TRBD1 matches at 8 bases. This CDR3 comprises 15 residues. Per germline, CDR1 GTSNPN and CDR2 SVGIG (reference sequence). Trimming cost V 2 bases and J 7 bases; bases outside gene matches: 9. The DNA of the CDR3 is TGTGCCTGGAGTCCCCCCAGGGGGCGTATTGAAAAACTGTTTTTT. Translation: CAWSPPRGRIEKLFF.

In its sample, this clone was seen once. This rearrangement joins TRBV9 to TRBJ1-2; the match to TRBD1 covers 7 bases. The CDR3 loop spans 16 amino acids. V shed 3 bases and J 8 bases; nucleotides not matched to a gene: 16. CDR1 is SGDLS, CDR2 YYNGEE, per germline. Here the CDR3 reads CASSAYPNDRVGGYTF. Here the CDR3 DNA reads TGTGCCAGCAGCGCCTATCCGAATGACAGGGTGGGCGGCTACACCTTC.

This rearrangement joins TRBV4-1 to TRBJ1-4; maybe TRBD1 (6 bases). The germline CDR1 and CDR2 sequences are MGHRA and YSYEKL. This CDR3 has 17 amino acids. V lost 2 bases and J 8 bases, leaving 21 bases between the germline ends. DNA for the CDR3: TGCGCCAGCAGCCAAAAACAGGGTGCCGGCGGCCACGAAAAACTGTTTTTT. It yields the protein CASSQKQGAGGHEKLFF.

V gene TRBV19 combines with J gene TRBJ2-1; TRBD1 matches 9 bases. The ends lost 1 base at V and 10 bases at J; junction bases unmatched: 8. Germline lookup yields CDR1 LNHDA and CDR2 SQIVND (reference sequence). The CDR3 runs 15 residues. The CDR3 coding sequence is TGTGCCAGTAGTATAGGACGGGACAGGGTTAGGGAGCAGTTCTTC. Its protein product is CASSIGRDRVREQFF.

The rearrangement uses TRBV18 and TRBJ2-7, with 7 bases aligning to TRBD1. J gave up 0 bases and V 6 bases, and 5 bases lay outside the gene matches. Germline V CDR1 and CDR2: KGHSH, LQKENI. The CDR3 has 14 amino acids. The CDR3, as DNA: TGTGCCAGCTCCCGGGGACAGTTCTCCTACGAGCAGTACTTC. Protein product: CASSRGQFSYEQYF.

The chain has TRBV5-5 and TRBJ2-3; D is possibly TRBD2 (6 bases). V lost 4 bases and J lost 8, with 20 bases in between. CDR3 length: 15 amino acids. Germline CDR1 is SGHKS and CDR2 is YYEKEE (reference sequence). The CDR3 sequence is CASSGVGLAEITQYF. The CDR3 DNA follows: TGTGCCAGCAGCGGCGTGGGACTCGCGGAAATTACGCAGTATTTT.

This chain connects TRBV5-1 to TRBJ1-1; 7 bases map to TRBD1. Unmatched junction bases numbered 11, after V lost 4 bases and J lost 5 bases. This CDR3 is 15 amino acids long. CDR1 is SGHRS and CDR2 is YFSETQ in the germline V gene. The CDR3: CASSVATTGKTEAFF. CDR3 in DNA: TGCGCCAGCAGCGTGGCAACGACAGGGAAGACTGAAGCTTTCTTT.

The rearrangement joins TRBV7-2 to TRBJ2-3, with TRBD2 identical over 13 bases. CDR3 length equals 17 residues. Germline V lookup: CDR1 SGHTA, CDR2 FQGNSA. V was pared by 5 bases and J by 2 bases, with 7 bases of the junction left unmatched. Here the CDR3 reads CASSTGTSGVYTDTQYF. CDR3 nucleotides: TGTGCCAGCAGCACCGGGACTAGCGGGGTTTACACAGATACGCAGTATTTT.

The chain couples TRBV7-3 to TRBJ2-2; 7 bases are a match to TRBD1. Germline CDR1 is SGHTA and CDR2 is FQGTGA. V lost 5 bases and J lost 5; bases outside the gene matches: 8. The CDR3 is 15 residues long. The CDR3, as DNA: TGTGCCAGCAGCCCTAAACAGGGGAGAACCGGGGAGCTGTTTTTT. It yields the protein CASSPKQGRTGELFF. The full variable domain, its missing parts supplied by reference TRBV7-3 and TRBJ2-2, is GAGVSQTPSNKVTEKGKYVELRCDPISGHTALYWYRQSLGQGPEFLIYFQGTGAADDSGLPNDRFFAVRPEGSVSTLKIQRTERGDSAVYLCASSPKQGRTGELFFGEGSRLTVL.

V is TRBV7-9 and J is TRBJ1-2; possible D gene TRBD1, 5 bases. Germline loops: CDR1 SEHNR, CDR2 FQNEAQ (reference sequence). The V end lost 1 base, the J end lost 6 bases, and 15 bases lay between the germline ends. The CDR3 consists of 15 residues. The chain's CDR3 is CASSLGTNPLNGYTF. CDR3 nucleotides: TGTGCCAGCAGCTTAGGGACAAATCCCTTGAATGGCTACACCTTC. Complete variable domain (other parts from reference TRBV7-9 and TRBJ1-2): DTGVSQNPRHKITKRGQNVTFRCDPISEHNRLYWYRQTLGQGPEFLTYFQNEAQLEKSRLLSDRFSAERPKGSFSTLEIQRTEQGDSAMYLCASSLGTNPLNGYTFGSGTRLTVV.

This rearrangement joins TRBV5-1 to TRBJ1-5; the D is unclear. The germline V and J ends were trimmed by 5 bases and 0 bases, with 12 bases remaining between them. Germline V gives CDR1 SGHRS, CDR2 YFSETQ. This CDR3 has 15 amino acids. The CDR3: CASRPGLGSNQPQHF. CDR3 DNA: TGCGCCAGCAGGCCAGGACTTGGTAGCAATCAGCCCCAGCATTTT.